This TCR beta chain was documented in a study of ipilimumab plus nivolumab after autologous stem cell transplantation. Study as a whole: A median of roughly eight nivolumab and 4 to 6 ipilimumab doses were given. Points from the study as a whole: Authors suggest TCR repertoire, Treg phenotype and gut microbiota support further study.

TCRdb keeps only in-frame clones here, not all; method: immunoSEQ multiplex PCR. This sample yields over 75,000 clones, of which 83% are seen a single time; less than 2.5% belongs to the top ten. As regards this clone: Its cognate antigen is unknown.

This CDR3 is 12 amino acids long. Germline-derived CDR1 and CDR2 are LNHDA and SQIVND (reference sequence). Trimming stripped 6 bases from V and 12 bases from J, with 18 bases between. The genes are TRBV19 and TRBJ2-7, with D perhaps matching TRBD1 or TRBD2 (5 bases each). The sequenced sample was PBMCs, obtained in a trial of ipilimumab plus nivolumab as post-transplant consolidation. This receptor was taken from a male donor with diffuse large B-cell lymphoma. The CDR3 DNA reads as TGTGCCAGTAGCCGGGACGGTATACTTATGTACTTC. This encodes CASSRDGILMYF.